These 11 T cell receptor beta chains were all obtained from the same sample, sequenced in a study of blood T cell repertoires in COVID-19. Libraries were prepared by immunoSEQ multiplex PCR; TCRdb keeps only in-frame clonotypes and omits some of them. This sample carries 210,000 or so clones, 88% of them seen once, and the ten largest clones take 2.5% to 3%. The sample consisted of peripheral blood. The receptors originated from a woman aged 55-70 years with acute or convalescent COVID-19.

The V and J genes are TRBV28 and TRBJ1-6, with 9 positions matching TRBD1. CDR3 length: 15 residues. Germline CDR1 is MDHEN and CDR2 is SYDVKM. The J segment lost 13 bases and the V segment lost 8 bases, leaving 15 bases of the junction unmatched. CDR3 DNA sequence: TGTGCCAGCGTCCCGCATCGGACAGGGGAGGCTCCCCTCCACTTT. This codes for CASVPHRTGEAPLHF.

The chain employs TRBV6-5 and TRBJ1-5; D remains unclear. Germline-derived CDR1 and CDR2 are MNHEY and SVGAGI. The CDR3 runs 15 residues. V lost 6 bases, J lost 0 bases, and 12 bases lay in between. This CDR3 is CASSVTVYSNQPQHF. DNA of the CDR3: TGTGCCAGCAGCGTTACAGTTTATAGCAATCAGCCCCAGCATTTT.

This chain connects TRBV3-1 (or the pseudogene TRBV3-2) to TRBJ2-1; TRBD1 might be the D (6 bases). V was trimmed by 1 base and J by 9 bases, leaving 16 bases between them. From germline, CDR1 is LGHDT and CDR2 YNNKEL (reference sequence). CDR3 length: 15 residues. Here the CDR3 reads CASSQGGLVRGEQFF. The CDR3 region has the DNA TGTGCCAGCAGCCAAGGGGGGCTAGTCAGGGGTGAGCAGTTCTTC.

The chain joins TRBV6-5 to TRBJ1-2; TRBD1 agrees at 7 bases. Germline V gene lookup returns CDR1 MNHEY and CDR2 SVGAGI. The CDR3 covers 14 residues. V shed 5 bases, J shed 2 bases, and the junction held 5 bases outside the gene matches. CDR3 in amino acids: CASSTVTGNYGYTF. The CDR3 coding sequence is TGTGCCAGCAGTACCGTGACAGGGAACTATGGCTACACCTTC.

The chain is built from TRBV5-1 and TRBJ1-1; TRBD1 agrees at 7 bases. V trimming: 3 bases; J trimming: 2 bases; junction bases outside the gene matches: 7. CDR3 length: 15 amino acids. CDR1 and CDR2 from the germline V gene are SGHRS and YFSETQ. The CDR3: CASSSGQTSNTEAFF. The CDR3 DNA reads TGCGCCAGCAGCTCGGGACAGACCTCAAACACTGAAGCTTTCTTT.

Only one count was recorded for this clone. The CDR3 DNA reads TGTGCCAGCAGCCAAGATATGGCAGGATTAGCTAACTATGGCTACACCTTC. Translating gives CASSQDMAGLANYGYTF. The rearrangement uses TRBV4-2 and TRBJ1-2; no definite D call. The CDR3 runs to 17 residues. Germline V gene lookup returns CDR1 LGHNA and CDR2 YNFKEQ. With 0 bases removed from V and 0 bases from J, the gap between germline ends came to 14 bases.

This sequence joins TRBV11-2 and TRBJ2-1; possibly TRBD2 for D (5 bases). The CDR3 totals 13 residues. CDR1 SGHAT and CDR2 FQNNGV come from the germline V gene. Between the trimmed V and J ends, which lost 1 base and 6 bases, there was a span of 7 bases. The CDR3 loop is CASSLGRANEQFF. CDR3 nucleotide sequence: TGTGCCAGCAGCTTAGGGCGGGCCAATGAGCAGTTCTTC.

The chain couples TRBV5-1 to TRBJ2-6; the match to TRBD1 covers 7 bases. The CDR3 extends over 16 amino acids. From germline, CDR1 is SGHRS and CDR2 YFSETQ. With 2 bases clipped from V and 4 bases from J, the junction kept 6 bases outside the gene matches. The CDR3 region is CASSFGQALGANVLTF. The CDR3 nucleotides are TGCGCCAGCAGCTTCGGACAGGCCCTCGGGGCCAACGTCCTGACTTTC.

The rearrangement joins TRBV28 to TRBJ1-5, with D uncertain. Germline V lookup: CDR1 MDHEN, CDR2 SYDVKM. This CDR3 has 14 amino acids. V shed 6 bases and J shed 1 base, with 10 bases lying between them. The CDR3 is CASSLDTSNQPQHF. CDR3 coding DNA: TGTGCCAGCAGCCTCGACACGAGCAATCAGCCCCAGCATTTT.

The genes are TRBV3-1 (or the pseudogene TRBV3-2) and TRBJ1-1; a weak D match, TRBD1 (6 bases). V lost 2 bases, J lost 1 base, and 11 bases lay in between. This CDR3 is 15 amino acids long. Germline CDR1 LGHDT, CDR2 YNNKEL (reference sequence). CDR3 in DNA: TGTGCCAGCAGCCAAATGGGGACAAGGAACACTGAAGCTTTCTTT. Translated, it gives CASSQMGTRNTEAFF.

The chain has TRBV12-3 or TRBV12-4 and TRBJ1-1; maybe TRBD1 (5 bases). The CDR3 runs to 13 residues. Trimming cost V 3 bases and J 11 bases, with 16 bases left between them. The CDR3, as DNA: TGTGCCAGCAGTTTTTACGGGTCTTCAGGGGCTTTCTTT. Residues: CASSFYGSSGAFF.